This TCR beta chain originates from a study of cytomegalovirus exposure and HLA in healthy donors. PCR was performed using 60 Vbeta and 13 Jbeta primers. Repertoires were generated with immunoSEQ multiplex PCR, while TCRdb's copy carries only in-frame clones and drops some. This sample has roughly 110,000 clones, with 74% found just once. The V end lost 1 base, the J end lost 7 bases, and 16 bases lay between the germline ends. This CDR3 is 15 amino acids long. CDR1 and CDR2 (germline): MDHEN, SYDVKM. The specimen sequenced was PBMCs. The J gene is TRBJ1-1, the V gene TRBV28, with a weak D call TRBD1 (5 bases). The sequence was collected from a human donor in good health. The CDR3 sequence is CASSLLGGSIIEAFF. CDR3 sequence (DNA): TGTGCCAGCAGTTTATTGGGGGGGAGTATTATTGAAGCTTTCTTT.